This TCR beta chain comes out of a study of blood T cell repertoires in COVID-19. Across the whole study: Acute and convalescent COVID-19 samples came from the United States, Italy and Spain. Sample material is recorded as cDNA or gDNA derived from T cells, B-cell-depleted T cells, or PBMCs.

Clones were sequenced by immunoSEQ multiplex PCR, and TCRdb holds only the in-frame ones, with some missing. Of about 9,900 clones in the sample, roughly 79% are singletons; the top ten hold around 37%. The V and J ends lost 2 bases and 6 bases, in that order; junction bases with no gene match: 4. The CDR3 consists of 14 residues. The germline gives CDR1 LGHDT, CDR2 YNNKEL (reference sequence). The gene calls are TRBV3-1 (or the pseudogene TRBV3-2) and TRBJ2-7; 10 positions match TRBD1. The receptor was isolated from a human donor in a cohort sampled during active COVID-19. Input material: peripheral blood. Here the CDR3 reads CASSQKGTGVEQYF. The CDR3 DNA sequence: TGTGCCAGCAGCCAAAAGGGGACAGGGGTCGAGCAGTACTTC.